The 28 T cell receptor beta chains given below trace back to one sample, sequenced in a study of blood T cells in healthy people across ages. The use of a sample-barcoded 5' primer and a J-beta primer mix characterized a second PCR of roughly 7 to 11 cycles. TCRdb reprocessed the 5' RACE reads via MiXCR and lists one record per CDR3 protein. The data show roughly 500,000 distinct CDR3 sequences, approximately 27% seen once. Sequencing input: blood. These receptors were obtained from a woman in her 70s in good health.

This sequence joins TRBV7-8 and TRBJ2-5; TRBD2 is a possible D gene (6 bases). The J call may not be correct, given that the DNA end is closer to TRBJ2-1. The germline V gene encodes CDR1 SGHVS and CDR2 FQNEAQ. This CDR3 has 16 amino acids. CDR3 bases: TGTGCCAGCAGCCGCACGATACTGACTAGGGACAATGAGCAGTTCTTC. Its protein is CASSRTILTRDNEQFF.

The table lists this clonotype with a few counts. The chain uses TRBV6-1 and TRBJ1-2; D gene ambiguous. Germline CDR1 and CDR2: MNHNS and SASEGT. V shed 5 bases and J shed 2 bases, with 12 bases lying between them. This CDR3 has 14 amino acids. Here the CDR3 DNA reads TGTGCCAGCAGTTCCCTGTCTTCGAACTATGGCTACACCTTC. It encodes CASSSLSSNYGYTF.

This clonotype occurred many times. This chain uses TRBV6-6 with TRBJ2-5; tentatively, D is TRBD2 (6 bases). The germline gives CDR1 MNHNY, CDR2 SVGAGI (reference sequence). The CDR3 extends over 15 amino acids. Trimming cost V 4 bases and J 1 base, with 13 bases left between them. The CDR3 sequence is CASSCQGGGQETQYF. For the CDR3, the DNA is TGTGCCAGCAGTTGCCAGGGAGGCGGCCAAGAGACCCAGTACTTC.

This sequence joins TRBV20-1 and TRBJ2-5; D gene uncertain. The V end was cut by 4 bases, the J end by 1 base, with 16 bases between. The CDR3 is 15 residues long. Looked up from germline, CDR1 is DFQATT and CDR2 is SNEGSKA (reference sequence). The CDR3, as DNA: TGCAGTGCTACCCCTCTAGGGTCGGCCCAAGAGACCCAGTACTTC. Protein product: CSATPLGSAQETQYF.

CDR3 coding DNA: TGTGCCAGCAGCCAAGAAACCAGGGGATCGGCCAACGTCCTGACTTTC. Amino acid sequence: CASSQETRGSANVLTF. This chain links TRBV4-2 with TRBJ2-6; TRBD1 might be the D (6 bases). Trimming took 0 bases from V and 6 from J, leaving 12 bases between them. CDR1 and CDR2 from the germline V gene are LGHNA and YNFKEQ. This CDR3 spans 16 amino acids.

This clonotype showed up just a few times. The chain combines TRBV6-5 with TRBJ1-2; D is possibly TRBD1 (6 bases). Germline V lookup: CDR1 MNHEY, CDR2 SVGAGI. This CDR3 is built from 13 residues. Trimming left V 7 bases short and J 5 bases short, with 14 bases between. The CDR3 nucleotides read TGTGCCAGCACCCTAGGAGGACAGTATGGCTACACCTTC. Translating gives CASTLGGQYGYTF.

Turning to this clonotype: Sequence at one end of the junction differs from germline and may be a read error. This chain connects TRBV20-1 to TRBJ2-5; 13 bases align to TRBD2. The DNA matches TRBJ2-1 better at its end, which makes the J call doubtful. Germline CDR1 and CDR2: DFQATT and SNEGSKA (reference sequence). CDR3 size: 18 residues. The CDR3 DNA reads TGCAGTGCTATACGAGTATGGACTAGCGGGGGCCGCTACAGTGAGCAGTTCTTC. The encoded protein is CSAIRVWTSGGRYSEQFF.

Points on this clonotype: The germline gene is not matched at one end of the junction; a read error may be the cause. The gene calls are TRBV4-3 and TRBJ1-6; D remains unclear. The length of the CDR3 is 13 residues. In germline, CDR1 is LGHNA, CDR2 YSLEER. CDR3 region: CASSQDKGSSLHF. CDR3 nucleotide sequence: TGCGCCAGCAGCCAAGATAAAGGTTCATCCCTCCACTTT.

There are a few counts of this clonotype. The chain is built from TRBV7-9 and TRBJ1-5; unclear D gene. The CDR3 loop spans 13 amino acids. Germline values: CDR1 SEHNR, CDR2 FQNEAQ (reference sequence). Trimming left V 5 bases short and J 4 bases short, with 9 bases between. CDR3 protein: CASSLQENQPQHF. The CDR3 region has the DNA TGTGCCAGCAGCCTCCAGGAGAATCAGCCCCAGCATTTT.

The chain employs TRBV19 and TRBJ2-5; D is perhaps TRBD2 (6 bases). The J call may be incorrect, as the DNA end agrees better with TRBJ2-7. CDR3 length equals 14 residues. From germline, CDR1 is LNHDA and CDR2 SQIVND (reference sequence). In DNA, the CDR3 is TGTGCCAGTAGTATAGGTCGGGGGAGTCACGAGCAGTACTTC. Translated, it gives CASSIGRGSHEQYF.

The chain links TRBV7-2 to TRBJ2-5, with D uncertain. V gave up 5 bases and J gave up 9 bases, with 19 bases separating them. Germline V gene data show CDR1 as SGHTA and CDR2 as FQGNSA. The CDR3 runs to 14 residues. As DNA, the CDR3 is TGTGCCAGCAGCGTAGATGGATTTGTCGTTCCCCAGTACTTC. Translation: CASSVDGFVVPQYF. The full variable domain, with the rest looked up from reference TRBV7-2 and TRBJ2-5, is GAGVSQSPSNKVTEKGKDVELRCDPISGHTALYWYRQSLGQGLEFLIYFQGNSAPDKSGLPSDRFSAERTGGSVSTLTIQRTQQEDSAVYLCASSVDGFVVPQYFGPGTRLLVL.

This clonotype was counted ten times or more. A junction boundary mismatches the germline segment, possibly from a read error. The chain links TRBV5-1 to TRBJ2-5, with D unclear. The CDR3 is 12 residues long. CDR1 and CDR2 (germline): SGHRS, YFSETQ. CDR3 DNA sequence: TGTGCCAGCAGCTTGTTACAAGAGACCCAGTACTTC. Amino acid sequence: CASSLLQETQYF. Combining the CDR3 with reference TRBV5-1 and TRBJ2-5 gives the whole variable domain KAGVTQTPRYLIKTRGQQVTLSCSPISGHRSVSWYQQTPGQGLQFLFEYFSETQRNKGNFPGRFSGRQFSNSRSEMNVSTLELGDSALYLCASSLLQETQYFGPGTRLLVL.

The rearrangement uses TRBV7-3 and TRBJ1-1; TRBD1 agrees at 8 bases. The CDR3 runs 13 residues. Germline V lookup: CDR1 SGHTA, CDR2 FQGTGA. V shed 5 bases and J 4 bases; nucleotides not matched to a gene: 3. CDR3 residues: CASSTTGGTEAFF. The DNA of the CDR3 is TGTGCCAGCAGCACCACAGGGGGCACTGAAGCTTTCTTT.

This clonotype occurred a few times. This rearrangement joins TRBV5-1 to TRBJ1-2; 7 bases align to TRBD1. This CDR3 region has 15 residues. Germline CDR1 reads SGHRS; CDR2 reads YFSETQ. V trimming: 3 bases; J trimming: 0 bases; junction bases outside the gene matches: 5. In DNA form, the CDR3 reads TGCGCCAGCAGCTCCGGGACAGCCTCTAACTATGGCTACACCTTC. Translation: CASSSGTASNYGYTF.

This clonotype was seen a handful of times. V and J are TRBV11-2 and TRBJ2-5; 8 bases match TRBD2. TRBJ2-1 matches the DNA end more closely, so the J call is doubtful. The CDR3 consists of 13 residues. The germline V gene has CDR1 SGHAT and CDR2 FQNNGV. CDR3: CASSLGLVNEQFF. The CDR3 DNA follows: TGTGCCAGCAGCTTGGGACTAGTTAATGAGCAGTTCTTC.

This clonotype appeared many times. V and J are TRBV6-5 and TRBJ2-7, with TRBD1 matching over 8 bases. This CDR3 has 15 amino acids. The germline V gene has CDR1 MNHEY and CDR2 SVGAGI. V lost 5 bases and J lost 3; bases outside the gene matches: 9. The CDR3 spells CASSPRDRRGYEQYF. The CDR3 nucleotides read TGTGCCAGCAGTCCCCGGGACAGGCGGGGCTACGAGCAGTACTTC.

The CDR3 spells CASTEERGPNTEAFF. In DNA, the CDR3 is TGTGCCAGCACAGAAGAGAGGGGTCCCAACACTGAAGCTTTCTTT. The chain couples TRBV6-2 or TRBV6-3 to TRBJ1-1, with D perhaps TRBD1 (5 bases). The germline CDR1 and CDR2 sequences are MNHEY and SVGEGT. V was clipped by 7 bases and J by 2 bases, with 17 bases between them. The CDR3 length is 15 residues.

In this sample, this clonotype turned up a few times. The rearrangement links TRBV5-1 to TRBJ2-5, with 9 bases fitting TRBD2. Trimming cost V 7 bases and J 5 bases; bases outside gene matches: 9. Germline-derived CDR1 and CDR2 are SGHRS and YFSETQ. This CDR3 is built from 14 residues. CDR3 bases: TGCGCCAGCGGTGCGGGAGGGGCGGAGGAGACCCAGTACTTC. Amino acids: CASGAGGAEETQYF.

This clonotype was detected only a few times. The chain recombines TRBV6-5 with TRBJ2-6; weak D call: TRBD2 (6 bases). The CDR3 consists of 14 residues. CDR1 and CDR2 (germline): MNHEY, SVGAGI. V lost 7 bases to trimming and J lost 2 bases, with 9 bases between them. In DNA, the CDR3 is TGTGCCAGCACGCGGGGTACTGGGGCCAACGTCCTGACTTTC. Its translation is CASTRGTGANVLTF.

This clonotype was seen a handful of times. The V call is TRBV18, the J call TRBJ1-2; 9 bases map to TRBD1. The trim removed 6 bases at V and 7 bases at J, leaving 6 bases unmatched. The germline gives CDR1 KGHSH, CDR2 LQKENI. CDR3 size: 13 residues. In nucleotides, the CDR3 is TGTGCCAGCTCGCCAGGGACAGGGCCTGGCTACACCTTC. Amino acids: CASSPGTGPGYTF. Together with reference TRBV18 and TRBJ1-2, the CDR3 gives the full variable domain: NAGVMQNPRHLVRRRGQEARLRCSPMKGHSHVYWYRQLPEEGLKFMVYLQKENIIDESGMPKERFSAEFPKEGPSILRIQQVVRGDSAAYFCASSPGTGPGYTFGSGTRLTVV.

This clonotype was seen a few times. For the CDR3, the DNA is TGTGCCAGCTCTACGAACCGTCAGGGGCGGCGTGGCTACACCTTC. This gives the protein CASSTNRQGRRGYTF. V gene TRBV12-3 or TRBV12-4 combines with J gene TRBJ1-2, with D possibly matching TRBD1 (6 bases). The V end lost 8 bases, the J end lost 7 bases, and 23 bases lay between the germline ends. The CDR3 has 15 residues.

The rearrangement uses TRBV20-1 and TRBJ2-5; the D is unclear. Germline CDR1 DFQATT, CDR2 SNEGSKA (reference sequence). Deletions cut 5 bases from V and 5 bases from J, with 12 bases between. The CDR3 totals 12 residues. The CDR3 protein is CSASPFGETQYF. The CDR3 region has the DNA TGCAGTGCTTCCCCCTTCGGCGAGACCCAGTACTTC.

This clonotype was seen a handful of times. The chain couples TRBV6-2 or TRBV6-3 to TRBJ2-5; D perhaps matches TRBD2 (7 bases). The DNA end favors TRBJ2-7, so the J call may be wrong. The V gene's germline CDR1 is MNHEY and CDR2 SVGEGT. There are 14 residues in the CDR3. CDR3 nucleotide sequence: TGTGCCAGCAAGCAGCGCGGGGGCAACTACGAGCAGTACTTC. It codes for CASKQRGGNYEQYF.

The V and J genes are TRBV5-1 and TRBJ1-4; 7 positions agree with TRBD1. The CDR3 extends over 15 amino acids. From germline, CDR1 is SGHRS and CDR2 YFSETQ. V lost 2 bases, J lost 7 bases, and 8 bases stayed unmatched. The CDR3 loop reads CASSLTGTDLEKLFF. The CDR3 region has the DNA TGCGCCAGCAGCTTAACCGGGACAGACCTTGAAAAACTGTTTTTT.

This clonotype appeared a few times. An end of the junction does not agree with germline; a read error may underlie this. V and J are TRBV2 and TRBJ2-5, with D uncertain. The length of the CDR3 is 14 residues. CDR1 is SNHLY, CDR2 FYNNEI, per germline. CDR3: CASSAGRTQETQCF. The DNA of the CDR3 is TGTGCCAGCAGTGCTGGCAGAACTCAAGAGACCCAGTGCTTC. Full variable domain (missing parts from reference TRBV2 and TRBJ2-5): EPEVTQTPSHQVTQMGQEVILRCVPISNHLYFYWYRQILGQKVEFLVSFYNNEISEKSEIFDDQFSVERPDGSNFTLKIRSTKLEDSAMYFCASSAGRTQETQCFGPGTRLLVL.

This clonotype has just a few counts. Given a much more abundant clone one base away, this may be a read error. The CDR3 end shows no conserved phenylalanine or tryptophan, and so a read error is likely. The V gene is TRBV7-2, the J gene TRBJ2-1; D remains unclear. The tail of the sequence fits TRBJ2-7 better, so the J call may be wrong. The germline V gene has CDR1 SGHTA and CDR2 FQGNSA. This CDR3 spans 12 amino acids. The CDR3 loop is CASSLGVGEQYL. The CDR3, as DNA: TGTGCCAGCAGTCTAGGTGTTGGCGAGCAGTACCTC.

This clonotype was seen a few times. The V gene is TRBV5-1, the J gene TRBJ2-5, with TRBD1 matching over 8 bases. Trimming cost V 7 bases and J 5 bases; bases outside gene matches: 7. The germline V gene has CDR1 SGHRS and CDR2 YFSETQ. The CDR3 sequence is 13 residues long. The CDR3 bases are TGCGCCAGCTCCCAGGGGGCCTTGGAGACCCAGTACTTC. The encoded protein is CASSQGALETQYF.

This clonotype appeared many times. One end of the junction does not line up with germline, which may come from a read error. J is TRBJ2-5 and V is TRBV12-3 or TRBV12-4; 8 nucleotides agree with TRBD1. This CDR3 spans 14 amino acids. The CDR3 sequence: CASSRDRGQETQYF. In DNA form, the CDR3 reads TGCGCCAGCAGCCGAGACAGGGGCCAAGAGACCCAGTACTTC.